This TCR beta chain was recovered during a study of CD8+ T cells in alopecia areata. Study conclusions and caveats: Relative to mice, TCR sharing across patients was less clear, a difference possibly HLA-related.

Peripheral blood and lesional scalp punch biopsies came from alopecia areata patients. PBMCs yielded sorted CD4+ and CD8+ T cells. It was cDNA, reverse transcribed from extracted RNA, that served as the sequencing template. The table came from immunoSEQ multiplex PCR; TCRdb's copy has only in-frame clones and leaves some out. The data show 100,000 to 150,000 clones, approximately 49% seen once. Only a few counts were recorded for this clone. The target antigen is unknown. This CDR3 region has 13 residues. The V and J ends lost 2 bases and 7 bases respectively, with 9 bases between them. Germline CDR1 MNHEY, CDR2 SVGAGI.

The chain couples TRBV6-5 to TRBJ1-5; D not certain. This receptor was identified in a human donor with alopecia areata. The sequenced sample was CD8+ T cells sorted from blood, obtained at week 0. CDR3 amino acids: CASSYNPGQPQHF. CDR3 DNA sequence: TGTGCCAGCAGTTACAACCCGGGCCAGCCCCAGCATTTT.